Shown below are 25 T cell receptor beta chains from a single sample sequenced in a study of OX40 agonist ivuxolimab in advanced cancers. Using immunoSEQ multiplex PCR, the repertoire was profiled, and TCRdb retains in-frame clones only, with some absent. The sample includes more than 9,000 clones, approximately 80% seen only once; the top ten take approximately 14%. Source: CD4+ or CD8+ T cells sorted from blood, taken in a trial of the OX40 agonist ivuxolimab. These receptors were collected from an adult with an advanced solid tumor such as melanoma, head and neck, liver or kidney cancer.

This sequence joins TRBV7-8 and TRBJ2-7; D is undetermined. V was pared by 7 bases and J by 7 bases, with 17 bases between. Germline CDR1 is SGHVS and CDR2 is FQNEAQ. This CDR3 spans 13 amino acids. CDR3 DNA sequence: TGTGCCAGCACCCCGCTGGGATTGGGGGAGCAGTACTTC. This encodes CASTPLGLGEQYF.

In this sample, this clone turned up a few times. Here the CDR3 reads CASSTTSGRALEQYF. The DNA for the CDR3 is TGTGCCAGCAGCACGACTAGCGGGAGGGCCCTCGAGCAGTACTTC. This chain connects TRBV7-2 to TRBJ2-7; 14 bases align to TRBD2. This CDR3 is built from 15 residues. V gave up 5 bases and J gave up 6 bases; unmatched junction bases: 6. Germline-derived CDR1 and CDR2 are SGHTA and FQGNSA.

The chain links TRBV4-2 to TRBJ2-7, with D hard to call. Deletions cut 5 bases from V and 1 base from J, with 12 bases between. CDR1 and CDR2 from the germline V gene are LGHNA and YNFKEQ. The CDR3 extends over 14 amino acids. The DNA for the CDR3 is TGTGCCAGCAGCTTCGGGCTAGGGTCCTACGAGCAGTACTTC. Encoded protein: CASSFGLGSYEQYF.

The CDR3 DNA reads as TGTGCCAGCAAGGGGAGGGCCAACGTCCTGACTTTC. This sequence encodes CASKGRANVLTF. The rearrangement links TRBV9 to TRBJ2-6; TRBD1 might be the D (5 bases). This CDR3 contains 12 residues. With 6 bases removed from V and 5 bases from J, the gap between germline ends came to 6 bases. Germline CDR1 reads SGDLS; CDR2 reads YYNGEE.

This clone has just a few counts. The rearrangement joins TRBV6-1 to TRBJ1-5; TRBD1 matches 7 bases. CDR1 is MNHNS and CDR2 is SASEGT in the germline V gene. V dropped 6 bases and J dropped 7; count of bases not matched to a gene: 9. This CDR3 spans 14 amino acids. CDR3 amino acids: CASSYTGEVQPQHF. The CDR3 DNA follows: TGTGCCAGCAGCTATACAGGGGAGGTACAGCCCCAGCATTTT.

The chain combines TRBV6-5 with TRBJ2-7; a weak D match, TRBD1 (5 bases). CDR3 length: 13 amino acids. The germline V gene encodes CDR1 MNHEY and CDR2 SVGAGI. V gave up 2 bases and J gave up 6 bases, with 11 bases separating them. The CDR3 DNA follows: TGTGCCAGCAGTTACGGCATGCAGGGCGAGCAGTACTTC. Amino acid sequence: CASSYGMQGEQYF.

This chain links TRBV6-1 with TRBJ1-5; D ambiguous. Germline assignment: CDR1 MNHNS and CDR2 SASEGT. The length of the CDR3 is 13 residues. V lost 5 bases to trimming and J lost 5 bases, with 10 bases between them. For the CDR3, the DNA is TGTGCCAGCAGTAGGGCAGAGCATCAGCCCCAGCATTTT. Translating gives CASSRAEHQPQHF.

The chain is built from TRBV9 and TRBJ2-7; D is possibly TRBD1 or TRBD2 (5 bases each). V was shortened by 3 bases and J by 0 bases, with 10 bases between the two germline ends. The CDR3 is made up of 14 amino acids. Germline V CDR1 and CDR2: SGDLS, YYNGEE. The DNA of the CDR3 is TGTGCCAGCAGCGGCCGGGACGCCTCCTACGAGCAGTACTTC. It is translated as CASSGRDASYEQYF.

J is TRBJ2-7 and V is TRBV9; 10 bases map to TRBD1. V gave up 7 bases and J gave up 6 bases; unmatched junction bases: 10. Per the germline V gene, CDR1 is SGDLS and CDR2 is YYNGEE. The CDR3 is 14 residues long. The CDR3 bases are TGTGCCAGCTCCCCCGGGACAGGGGACTCCGAGCAGTACTTC. Translation: CASSPGTGDSEQYF.

The chain joins TRBV5-1 to TRBJ2-2; a possible D gene is TRBD2 (6 bases). CDR1 and CDR2 from the germline V gene are SGHRS and YFSETQ. Between the trimmed V and J ends, which lost 2 bases and 4 bases, there was a span of 12 bases. This CDR3 is 15 amino acids long. The DNA for the CDR3 is TGCGCCAGCAGCTTCGGGGGAGTGGGCACCGGGGAGCTGTTTTTT. Protein sequence: CASSFGGVGTGELFF.

The gene calls are TRBV6-1 and TRBJ2-5; D is perhaps TRBD1 (5 bases). The CDR3 is 14 residues long. The V end lost 6 bases, the J end lost 5 bases, and 16 bases lay between the germline ends. Germline-derived CDR1 and CDR2 are MNHNS and SASEGT. The CDR3 coding sequence is TGTGCCAGCAGACAGGCGCTAACAACGGAGACCCAGTACTTC. Translated: CASRQALTTETQYF.

Sample share makes this clone medium-sized (0.01 to 0.1%). CDR3: CASSDRDRDNSPLHF. The CDR3 DNA sequence: TGTGCCAGCAGCGACCGGGACAGGGATAATTCACCCCTCCACTTT. The chain uses TRBV7-9 and TRBJ1-6, with TRBD1 matching 9 bases. Unmatched junction bases numbered 4, after V lost 5 bases and J lost 5 bases. The CDR3 is made up of 15 amino acids. CDR1 is SEHNR, CDR2 FQNEAQ, per germline (reference sequence).

CDR3 coding DNA: TGTGCCAGCAGCCAAGGGGGCACCGGGGAGCTGTTTTTT. This sequence encodes CASSQGGTGELFF. The genes are TRBV27 and TRBJ2-2; a weak D match, TRBD1 (6 bases). V lost 6 bases and J 4 bases, leaving 9 bases between the germline ends. Germline CDR1 is MNHEY and CDR2 is SMNVEV (reference sequence). CDR3 length equals 13 residues.

The V and J genes are TRBV9 and TRBJ2-7, with D maybe TRBD2 (6 bases). The germline CDR1 and CDR2 sequences are SGDLS and YYNGEE. The CDR3 spans 16 residues. Deletions cut 4 bases from V and 4 bases from J, with 21 bases between. The CDR3 is CASSPRGTPRPYEQYF. CDR3 nucleotides: TGTGCCAGCAGCCCCCGAGGGACTCCGAGACCTTACGAGCAGTACTTC.

The V call is TRBV7-6, the J call TRBJ2-7; 9 bases match TRBD1. The germline gives CDR1 SGHVS, CDR2 FNYEAQ. The V and J ends lost 4 bases and 4 bases, in that order; junction bases with no gene match: 5. The CDR3 extends over 14 amino acids. The chain's CDR3 is CASSSGQGPYEQYF. DNA for the CDR3: TGTGCCAGCAGCTCGGGACAGGGTCCGTACGAGCAGTACTTC.

The chain carries TRBV19 and TRBJ2-1, with D perhaps matching TRBD2 (6 bases). V dropped 4 bases and J dropped 2 bases, with 12 bases sitting between them. The CDR3 has 15 residues. In germline, CDR1 is LNHDA, CDR2 SQIVND (reference sequence). The CDR3 region is CASSTGGWTYNEQFF. In nucleotides, the CDR3 is TGTGCCAGTAGTACTGGGGGGTGGACCTACAATGAGCAGTTCTTC.

The rearrangement uses TRBV7-9 and TRBJ1-2, with D possibly TRBD1 on 5 matching bases. With 5 bases removed from V and 6 bases from J, the gap between germline ends came to 19 bases. The length of the CDR3 is 15 residues. Germline CDR1 reads SEHNR; CDR2 reads FQNEAQ (reference sequence). CDR3 protein: CASSLGTASIHGYTF. The DNA of the CDR3 is TGTGCCAGCAGCCTGGGGACCGCAAGTATCCATGGCTACACCTTC.

V and J are TRBV27 and TRBJ2-7, with D possibly TRBD2 on 7 matching bases. This CDR3 comprises 17 residues. V lost 5 bases to trimming and J lost 5 bases, with 25 bases between them. Germline V lookup: CDR1 MNHEY, CDR2 SMNVEV (reference sequence). CDR3: CASSPRGPLAPDNEQYF. CDR3 DNA: TGTGCCAGCAGTCCCCGGGGGCCACTAGCGCCAGATAACGAGCAGTACTTC.

This clone has only a few counts. DNA of the CDR3: TGTGCCTGGAGTGTATCGTACACTGAAGCTTTCTTT. As protein: CAWSVSYTEAFF. The V and J genes are TRBV30 and TRBJ1-1; D unclear. The V end was cut by 0 bases, the J end by 3 bases, with 5 bases between. The germline V gene has CDR1 GTSNPN and CDR2 SVGIG (reference sequence). The CDR3 is 12 residues long.

CDR3 loop: CASSRVAGPNNEQFF. As DNA, the CDR3 is TGTGCCAGCAGCCGAGTAGCGGGGCCCAACAATGAGCAGTTCTTC. This chain links TRBV5-4 with TRBJ2-1, with 8 bases matching TRBD2. CDR1 and CDR2 from the germline V gene are SGHNT and YYREEE (reference sequence). V gave up 4 bases and J gave up 5 bases; unmatched junction bases: 8. The CDR3 consists of 15 residues.

The chain recombines TRBV6-5 with TRBJ1-2, with D possibly being TRBD1 (5 bases). CDR1 is MNHEY and CDR2 is SVGAGI in the germline V gene. With 11 bases removed from V and 2 bases from J, the gap between germline ends came to 9 bases. The length of the CDR3 is 11 residues. This chain's CDR3 is CASGGNYGYTF. In DNA form, the CDR3 reads TGTGCCTCCGGGGGAAACTATGGCTACACCTTC.

The chain is built from TRBV6-1 and TRBJ1-2; unclear D gene. The CDR3 runs 14 residues. Per the germline V gene, CDR1 is MNHNS and CDR2 is SASEGT. Trimming removed 0 bases from V and 2 bases from J, with 7 bases in between. The CDR3 spells CASSEAPENYGYTF. The CDR3 nucleotides are TGTGCCAGCAGTGAAGCACCAGAAAACTATGGCTACACCTTC.

This clone was counted between two and nine times. CDR3 loop: CASSLRTEGEKLFF. The CDR3, as DNA: TGTGCCAGCAGCTTGCGGACGGAGGGTGAAAAACTGTTTTTT. The chain links TRBV5-6 to TRBJ1-4; D not certain. The CDR3 is made up of 14 amino acids. V lost 1 base, J lost 7 bases, and 11 bases lay in between. From germline, CDR1 is SGHDT and CDR2 YYEEEE.

This chain joins TRBV23-1 and TRBJ1-5; no reliable D call. TRBV23-1 is flagged as an ORF with uncertain function. The CDR3 length is 17 residues. Trimming took 8 bases from V and 2 from J, leaving 22 bases between them. As DNA, the CDR3 is TGCGCCAGCGTAAACCGGAGGCGGGGTTACGGCAATCAGCCCCAGCATTTT. It specifies CASVNRRRGYGNQPQHF.

CDR3 sequence reads: CASSSGYEQFF. CDR3 DNA sequence: TGTGCCAGCAGCTCAGGGTATGAGCAGTTCTTC. The chain couples TRBV7-9 to TRBJ2-1; TRBD1 might be the D (5 bases). The V and J ends lost 4 bases and 8 bases respectively, with 6 bases between them. This CDR3 comprises 11 residues. Germline V CDR1 and CDR2: SEHNR, FQNEAQ (reference sequence).